Below, 10 T cell receptor beta chains from the same sample are listed, as sequenced in a study of shared clonotypes between healthy human individuals. Here immunoSEQ multiplex PCR was the method, and the copy in TCRdb shows in-frame clones only, minus some. The sample carries 2 million to 2.5 million clones, approximately 94% recorded once. What was sequenced was naive CD4+ T cells sorted from blood. Subset defined: CD45RA+ positively selected. Receptors were obtained from a man between 18 and 29 years old in good health.

The J gene is TRBJ2-7, the V gene TRBV5-5; 8 bases are shared with TRBD1. Germline trimming cut 3 bases from V and 0 bases from J; bases unmatched to any gene: 5. The CDR3 loop spans 15 amino acids. The V gene's germline CDR1 is SGHKS and CDR2 YYEKEE (reference sequence). The CDR3 reads CASSWGQASSYEQYF. CDR3 DNA sequence: TGTGCCAGCAGCTGGGGACAGGCGAGCTCCTACGAGCAGTACTTC.

This chain links TRBV5-1 with TRBJ2-7; TRBD2 agrees at 10 bases. From germline, CDR1 is SGHRS and CDR2 YFSETQ. The CDR3 consists of 15 residues. Losses at the gene ends were 0 bases for V and 3 bases for J; bases not matched to a gene: 3. The DNA of the CDR3 is TGCGCCAGCAGCTTGGTCTCTAGCGGGAGCTACGAGCAGTACTTC. This codes for CASSLVSSGSYEQYF.

The V call is TRBV30, the J call TRBJ2-2; D not certain. The V end was cut by 0 bases, the J end by 6 bases, with 8 bases between. The length of the CDR3 is 13 residues. Germline V lookup: CDR1 GTSNPN, CDR2 SVGIG (reference sequence). The CDR3 coding sequence is TGTGCCTGGAGTGTAGGGTTGGCCGGGGAGCTGTTTTTT. As protein: CAWSVGLAGELFF. The whole variable domain, remainder taken from reference TRBV30 and TRBJ2-2, is SQTIHQWPATLVQPVGSPLSLECTVEGTSNPNLYWYRQAAGRGLQLLFYSVGIGQISSEVPQNLSASRPQDRQFILSSKKLLLSDSGFYLCAWSVGLAGELFFGEGSRLTVL.

The CDR3 sequence: CATQGGQSYEQYF. The DNA of the CDR3 is TGTGCCACCCAGGGGGGGCAGTCCTACGAGCAGTACTTC. The chain combines TRBV27 with TRBJ2-7, with D perhaps matching TRBD1 or TRBD2 (7 bases each). Germline V gives CDR1 MNHEY, CDR2 SMNVEV (reference sequence). This CDR3 is built from 13 residues. Trimming cost V 10 bases and J 1 base, with 14 bases left between them.

The chain carries TRBV5-4 and TRBJ2-3; D remains ambiguous. CDR1 is SGHNT, CDR2 YYREEE, per germline (reference sequence). Trimming removed 6 bases at V and 0 bases at J, with 14 bases between. This CDR3 comprises 15 residues. CDR3 residues: CASTDRRTSTDTQYF. Written as DNA, the CDR3 is TGTGCCAGCACCGATCGGCGAACTAGCACAGATACGCAGTATTTT. Complete variable domain (other parts from reference TRBV5-4 and TRBJ2-3): ETGVTQSPTHLIKTRGQQVTLRCSSQSGHNTVSWYQQALGQGPQFIFQYYREEENGRGNFPPRFSGLQFPNYSSELNVNALELDDSALYLCASTDRRTSTDTQYFGPGTRLTVL.

The chain employs TRBV9 and TRBJ2-3; 8 positions agree with TRBD1. This CDR3 is built from 16 residues. Germline V gene sequence: CDR1 SGDLS, CDR2 YYNGEE. Unmatched junction bases numbered 12, after V lost 4 bases and J lost 5 bases. The CDR3, as DNA: TGTGCCAGCAGCATTGGACAGGGACGACACAGAGATACGCAGTATTTT. This gives the protein CASSIGQGRHRDTQYF.

As to this clone: The same CDR3 is also encoded by other DNA sequences in this sample. This chain's CDR3 is CASSYGTGGGYTF. CDR3 sequence (DNA): TGTGCCAGCAGTTATGGGACAGGGGGCGGCTACACCTTC. The V gene is TRBV6-6, the J gene TRBJ1-2; 12 bases match TRBD1. This CDR3 comprises 13 residues. V lost 3 bases, J lost 8 bases, and 1 base stayed unmatched. CDR1 MNHNY and CDR2 SVGAGI come from the germline V gene (reference sequence).

Details on this clone: The sample holds other DNA sequences that translate to the same CDR3. The genes are TRBV28 and TRBJ1-1; D may be TRBD1 (5 bases). The CDR3 length is 13 residues. The germline V gene encodes CDR1 MDHEN and CDR2 SYDVKM. CDR3 amino acids: CASSRQLNTEAFF. CDR3 DNA sequence: TGTGCTTCGTCGAGACAGCTGAACACTGAAGCTTTCTTT.

This chain uses TRBV25-1 with TRBJ1-1; 8 bases line up with TRBD1. This CDR3 is built from 14 residues. Germline V gene data show CDR1 as MGHDK and CDR2 as SYGVNS. V trimming: 9 bases; J trimming: 5 bases; junction bases outside the gene matches: 11. The CDR3 sequence is CASRRQGARTEAFF. The CDR3 DNA reads TGTGCCAGTCGAAGGCAGGGGGCTCGGACTGAAGCTTTCTTT.

The chain uses TRBV5-4 and TRBJ2-7; D may be TRBD2 (6 bases). Germline CDR1 is SGHNT and CDR2 is YYREEE (reference sequence). Trimming left V 2 bases short and J 2 bases short, with 11 bases between. CDR3 size: 14 residues. CDR3 in amino acids: CASSFGGETYEQYF. The CDR3 bases are TGTGCCAGCAGCTTCGGCGGGGAGACCTACGAGCAGTACTTC.